The 23 T cell receptor beta chains listed next were all sequenced from one sample in a study of shared clonotypes between healthy human individuals. TCRdb keeps only in-frame clones here, not all; method: immunoSEQ multiplex PCR. The sample has around 2,000,000 clones; about 95% are singletons. The material sequenced was naive CD4+ T cells sorted from blood. Subset noted: CD45RA+ positively selected. The receptors originated from a man aged 18-30 years in good health.

The chain employs TRBV10-1 and TRBJ1-3; D unresolved. Deletions cut 4 bases from V and 0 bases from J, with 7 bases between. The CDR3 has 14 amino acids. Germline V CDR1 and CDR2: WNHNN, SYGVQD (reference sequence). CDR3 in amino acids: CASSGVDSGNTIYF. CDR3 nucleotides: TGCGCCAGCAGTGGAGTGGACTCTGGAAACACCATATATTTT.

This chain links TRBV2 with TRBJ2-6; the D is unclear. CDR1 and CDR2 (germline): SNHLY, FYNNEI. The CDR3 runs to 17 residues. V lost 2 bases and J lost 1, with 12 bases in between. CDR3 protein: CASSERIPSSGANVLTF. As DNA, the CDR3 is TGTGCCAGCAGTGAAAGGATCCCCAGTTCTGGGGCCAACGTCCTGACTTTC.

This sequence joins TRBV6-1 and TRBJ2-7, with a weak D call TRBD1 (6 bases). The CDR3 runs to 17 residues. V was pared by 1 base and J by 0 bases, with 16 bases between. Germline V gene lookup returns CDR1 MNHNS and CDR2 SASEGT. The CDR3 protein is CASSEGQADGPSYEQYF. Here the CDR3 DNA reads TGTGCCAGCAGTGAAGGACAGGCCGACGGGCCCTCCTACGAGCAGTACTTC.

This chain uses TRBV6-6 with TRBJ2-3, with a tentative D call TRBD2 (5 bases). CDR1 and CDR2 (germline): MNHNY, SVGAGI (reference sequence). The CDR3 totals 15 residues. V gave up 5 bases and J gave up 6 bases, with 18 bases separating them. CDR3 residues: CASSDYTQFPDTQYF. The CDR3, as DNA: TGTGCCAGCAGTGACTATACTCAATTCCCGGATACGCAGTATTTT.

The V and J genes are TRBV5-4 and TRBJ2-7; 9 bases align to TRBD1. The CDR3 spans 16 residues. The germline gives CDR1 SGHNT, CDR2 YYREEE (reference sequence). The J segment lost 7 bases and the V segment lost 0 bases, leaving 11 bases of the junction unmatched. The CDR3 region has the DNA TGTGCCAGCAGCTTGGAACCGGGACAGGGATTAGGGGAGCAGTACTTC. Translated, it gives CASSLEPGQGLGEQYF.

V usage is TRBV25-1 and J usage is TRBJ1-1; D unresolved. V gave up 10 bases and J gave up 5 bases, with 14 bases separating them. The CDR3 sequence is 12 residues long. CDR1 and CDR2 from the germline V gene are MGHDK and SYGVNS. The CDR3 loop reads CATGRGMTEAFF. The CDR3 DNA is TGTGCCACCGGTCGGGGTATGACTGAAGCTTTCTTT. The whole variable domain, remainder taken from reference TRBV25-1 and TRBJ1-1, is EADIYQTPRYLVIGTGKKITLECSQTMGHDKMYWYQQDPGMELHLIHYSYGVNSTEKGDLSSESTVSRIRTEHFPLTLESARPSHTSQYLCATGRGMTEAFFGQGTRLTVV.

The chain employs TRBV10-2 and TRBJ1-5; D is uncertain. From germline, CDR1 is WSHSY and CDR2 SAAADI. This CDR3 is 14 amino acids long. V was shortened by 4 bases and J by 0 bases, with 7 bases between the two germline ends. The CDR3 DNA reads as TGCGCCAGCAGTGCTTACCATAGCAATCAGCCCCAGCATTTT. Amino acids: CASSAYHSNQPQHF.

The V call is TRBV29-1, the J call TRBJ2-5, with D unclear. Trimming shortened V by 4 bases and J by 5 bases, and 11 bases separated the two germline ends. This CDR3 has 12 residues. CDR1 SQVTM and CDR2 ANQGSEA come from the germline V gene. This chain's CDR3 is CSVGLTAETQYF. The CDR3 region has the DNA TGCAGCGTTGGACTGACCGCTGAGACCCAGTACTTC.

This sequence joins TRBV6-6 and TRBJ1-6; 8 positions agree with TRBD1. The CDR3 length is 14 residues. Germline CDR1 MNHNY, CDR2 SVGAGI (reference sequence). The V and J ends lost 7 bases and 7 bases, in that order; junction bases with no gene match: 6. The CDR3 DNA reads TGTGCCAGCACCCTGACAGGGGCAAATTCACCCCTCCACTTT. Translating gives CASTLTGANSPLHF.

The chain couples TRBV6-5 to TRBJ2-2; TRBD2 matches 7 bases. The CDR3 totals 15 residues. V gave up 6 bases and J gave up 4 bases; unmatched junction bases: 8. Germline assignment: CDR1 MNHEY and CDR2 SVGAGI. The CDR3 region has the DNA TGTGCCAGCAGAAGACTAGCAGCGGGCACCGGGGAGCTGTTTTTT. This translates into CASRRLAAGTGELFF.

V and J are TRBV11-2 and TRBJ1-1, with 7 bases that match TRBD1. The trim removed 5 bases at V and 6 bases at J, leaving 3 bases unmatched. The CDR3 length is 12 residues. Per the germline V gene, CDR1 is SGHAT and CDR2 is FQNNGV. The CDR3 spells CASSQTGSEAFF. The CDR3 nucleotides read TGTGCCAGCAGCCAGACAGGGTCTGAAGCTTTCTTT.

Of note for this clone: Other nucleotide sequences from this sample produce the same CDR3. The V and J genes are TRBV5-1 and TRBJ1-4, with 7 nucleotides matching TRBD1. V dropped 1 base and J dropped 5; count of bases not matched to a gene: 8. CDR3 length: 16 amino acids. Germline lookup yields CDR1 SGHRS and CDR2 YFSETQ. CDR3 region: CASSLNPGQPNEKLFF. The CDR3 nucleotides read TGCGCCAGCAGCTTGAACCCGGGACAGCCGAATGAAAAACTGTTTTTT.

As DNA, the CDR3 is TGTGCCAGCAGCCGTGGACGGTCGACTAACTATGGCTACACCTTC. Its protein product is CASSRGRSTNYGYTF. The chain uses TRBV9 and TRBJ1-2; D remains unclear. The CDR3 runs to 15 residues. Germline V gene data show CDR1 as SGDLS and CDR2 as YYNGEE. V was pared by 4 bases and J by 0 bases, with 13 bases between. The full variable domain, completed using reference TRBV9 and TRBJ1-2, is DSGVTQTPKHLITATGQRVTLRCSPRSGDLSVYWYQQSLDQGLQFLIQYYNGEERAKGNILERFSAQQFPDLHSELNLSSLELGDSALYFCASSRGRSTNYGYTFGSGTRLTVV.

The chain combines TRBV10-3 with TRBJ2-1, with TRBD1 as a possible D gene (7 bases). Germline V gene data show CDR1 as ENHRY and CDR2 as SYGVKD. This CDR3 is built from 16 residues. V was trimmed by 7 bases and J by 6 bases, leaving 22 bases between them. Written as DNA, the CDR3 is TGTGCCATCACCCCGAGCACAGGGGCCGGGGGCAATGAGCAGTTCTTC. Translating gives CAITPSTGAGGNEQFF.

The chain combines TRBV5-4 with TRBJ2-5, with a tentative D call TRBD1 (6 bases). Per the germline V gene, CDR1 is SGHNT and CDR2 is YYREEE (reference sequence). This CDR3 contains 14 residues. V gave up 1 base and J gave up 1 base, with 8 bases separating them. CDR3 DNA sequence: TGTGCCAGCAGCTTGAGGGACACCCAAGAGACCCAGTACTTC. This sequence encodes CASSLRDTQETQYF.

This chain links TRBV30 with TRBJ2-5, with 11 positions matching TRBD2. This CDR3 has 15 amino acids. V trimming: 3 bases; J trimming: 3 bases; junction bases outside the gene matches: 6. Germline CDR1 is GTSNPN and CDR2 is SVGIG (reference sequence). CDR3 amino acids: CAWSLMGLAEETQYF. In DNA form, the CDR3 reads TGTGCCTGGAGCCTTATGGGACTAGCGGAAGAGACCCAGTACTTC.

The chain combines TRBV5-1 with TRBJ1-2; D is unclear. The CDR3 totals 14 residues. V was pared by 0 bases and J by 0 bases, with 6 bases between. CDR1 is SGHRS and CDR2 is YFSETQ in the germline V gene. The CDR3 spells CASSLEAANYGYTF. The CDR3 DNA is TGCGCCAGCAGCTTGGAGGCAGCTAACTATGGCTACACCTTC.

The genes are TRBV28 and TRBJ1-1; D not certain. Trimming took off 2 bases at V and 3 bases at J, with 16 bases between the two ends. This CDR3 is built from 16 residues. Germline lookup yields CDR1 MDHEN and CDR2 SYDVKM. CDR3 region: CASSLARATSHTEAFF. CDR3 nucleotide sequence: TGTGCCAGCAGTTTAGCCCGGGCCACCTCTCACACTGAAGCTTTCTTT.

V gene TRBV13 combines with J gene TRBJ2-3; TRBD2 aligns across 9 bases. There are 16 residues in the CDR3. Germline V gene sequence: CDR1 PRHDT, CDR2 FYEKMQ (reference sequence). V lost 6 bases and J lost 0; bases outside the gene matches: 7. The CDR3: CASSNLAGISTDTQYF. The DNA of the CDR3 is TGTGCCAGCAGTAATCTAGCGGGGATAAGCACAGATACGCAGTATTTT. Complete variable domain (other parts from reference TRBV13 and TRBJ2-3): AAGVIQSPRHLIKEKRETATLKCYPIPRHDTVYWYQQGPGQDPQFLISFYEKMQSDKGSIPDRFSAQQFSDYHSELNMSSLELGDSALYFCASSNLAGISTDTQYFGPGTRLTVL.

The V and J genes are TRBV27 and TRBJ2-7; D could derive from TRBD1 or TRBD2 (6 bases each). Per germline, CDR1 MNHEY and CDR2 SMNVEV (reference sequence). This CDR3 has 15 residues. Deletions cut 6 bases from V and 2 bases from J, with 17 bases between. The CDR3 sequence: CASRRKGGEAYEQYF. CDR3 nucleotide sequence: TGTGCCAGCAGAAGAAAGGGGGGAGAAGCCTACGAGCAGTACTTC.

The chain has TRBV18 and TRBJ1-2; 7 bases line up with TRBD1. The CDR3 is 15 amino acids. Germline V gene sequence: CDR1 KGHSH, CDR2 LQKENI. Unmatched junction bases numbered 12, after V lost 3 bases and J lost 8 bases. CDR3 nucleotide sequence: TGTGCCAGCTCACCCCTCTCCGGGACAGACACCGGCTACACCTTC. Its translation is CASSPLSGTDTGYTF.

This rearrangement joins TRBV29-1 to TRBJ1-3; D possibly corresponds to TRBD1 (6 bases). The germline CDR1 and CDR2 sequences are SQVTM and ANQGSEA. V lost 1 base and J lost 4, with 17 bases in between. The CDR3 consists of 16 residues. Written as DNA, the CDR3 is TGCAGCGTTGAAGTCCGAGGGGGAGATCGCGGAAACACCATATATTTT. Protein sequence: CSVEVRGGDRGNTIYF.

The rearrangement joins TRBV18 to TRBJ2-1; D assignment may be TRBD1 or TRBD2 (5 bases each). V was clipped by 2 bases and J by 2 bases, with 10 bases between them. Germline V gives CDR1 KGHSH, CDR2 LQKENI. This CDR3 has 15 residues. CDR3 region: CASSPGGIAYNEQFF. CDR3 DNA: TGTGCCAGCTCACCAGGGGGTATCGCCTACAATGAGCAGTTCTTC.